This T cell receptor (beta chain) was sequenced for a study of blood T cell repertoires in COVID-19. The overall study: Samples taken during acute and convalescent COVID-19 were collected in the United States, Italy and Spain. PBMCs, B-cell-depleted T cells, or T cells were the source of the cDNA or gDNA that made up the material.

From germline, CDR1 is SGHDN and CDR2 FVKESK. V shed 2 bases, J shed 4 bases, and the junction held 12 bases outside the gene matches. This CDR3 is 17 amino acids long. Sequencing was performed with immunoSEQ multiplex PCR; in TCRdb, only in-frame clones are kept and a portion is missing. The top ten hold under 5.5% of the sample, which has approximately 210,000 clones, over 75% seen once. This receptor was identified in a woman in her thirties or forties with acute or convalescent COVID-19. J is TRBJ1-2 and V is TRBV14; 8 nucleotides line up with TRBD1. The specimen sequenced was peripheral blood. This CDR3 reads CASSQRLTGGGGYGYTF. The DNA for the CDR3 is TGTGCCAGCAGCCAACGTCTTACAGGGGGTGGCGGCTATGGCTACACCTTC.